A single count supports the clone carrying this T cell receptor (beta chain). The data originate from a study of blood T cell repertoires in COVID-19. Study information: PBMCs, B-cell-depleted T cells, or T cells provided the cDNA or gDNA that made up the material.

Original handling: Estimation of nucleated cell counts was performed using reference gene primer amplification. Assay used: immunoSEQ multiplex PCR; TCRdb lists only in-frame clones, some missing. The V and J calls and the clone size are those of that table, but D and trimming were determined from the DNA. This table has approximately 320,000 clones, over 75% appearing once. J gave up 2 bases and V 9 bases, and 6 bases lay outside the gene matches. Germline values: CDR1 LNHDA, CDR2 SQIVND (reference sequence). The CDR3 covers 14 residues. The TCR comes from a human donor in a cohort sampled during active COVID-19. The chain employs TRBV19 and TRBJ2-3; TRBD1 agrees at 9 bases. Sequencing was carried out using peripheral blood. CDR3 amino acids: CASGTGWDTDTQYF. The CDR3 DNA follows: TGTGCCAGCGGGACAGGGTGGGACACAGATACGCAGTATTTT.